These 28 T cell receptor beta chains were all obtained from the same sample, sequenced in a study of beta chain features in type 1 diabetes. Their antigen targets remain unknown. Regarding the study as a whole: TCRB CDR3s from Type 1 diabetes patients were moderately but significantly shorter in all four CD4+ subsets.

The whole isolated RNA underwent reverse transcription, so sequencing captured expressed TCRB transcripts. The table came from immunoSEQ multiplex PCR; TCRdb's copy has only in-frame clones and leaves some out. The sample shows about 340,000 clones, approximately 13% of them seen only once. The sequenced sample consisted of naive CD4+ T cells from blood. The receptors originated from a woman younger than 30 with type 1 diabetes.

The CDR3 region is CASSLHSKNTEAFF. The CDR3 DNA follows: TGTGCCAGCAGCTTACACAGCAAAAACACTGAAGCTTTCTTT. The V call is TRBV7-9, the J call TRBJ1-1, with unresolved D. The germline gives CDR1 SEHNR, CDR2 FQNEAQ (reference sequence). The CDR3 has 14 residues. V dropped 2 bases and J dropped 2 bases, with 9 bases sitting between them.

This sequence joins TRBV5-1 and TRBJ2-7, with 7 bases lining up with TRBD2. The CDR3 covers 14 residues. Germline CDR1 and CDR2: SGHRS and YFSETQ. Germline trimming cut 3 bases from V and 0 bases from J; bases unmatched to any gene: 3. The CDR3 loop reads CASSSSSGSYEQYF. The CDR3, as DNA: TGCGCCAGCAGCTCCTCTAGCGGCTCCTACGAGCAGTACTTC.

This clone has a handful of counts. The chain carries TRBV5-1 and TRBJ2-5; D may be TRBD2 (7 bases). V dropped 4 bases and J dropped 5 bases, with 18 bases sitting between them. The germline CDR1 and CDR2 sequences are SGHRS and YFSETQ. This CDR3 spans 15 amino acids. The CDR3 is CASSTGTTVAETQYF. The CDR3 DNA follows: TGCGCCAGCAGCACAGGGACTACAGTAGCGGAGACCCAGTACTTC.

This clone was observed a few times. The chain is built from TRBV11-2 and TRBJ2-5, with a possible D match to TRBD2 (5 bases). The CDR3 sequence is 13 residues long. Between the trimmed V and J ends, which lost 6 bases and 2 bases, there was a span of 10 bases. Germline V CDR1 and CDR2: SGHAT, FQNNGV. CDR3 amino acids: CASSRGRQETQYF. The CDR3 coding sequence is TGTGCCAGCAGTCGCGGGCGGCAAGAGACCCAGTACTTC.

The V call is TRBV25-1, the J call TRBJ2-2; D remains ambiguous. This CDR3 has 14 amino acids. V lost 4 bases, J lost 3 bases, and 9 bases lay in between. Germline V CDR1 and CDR2: MGHDK, SYGVNS. The CDR3 DNA reads TGTGCCAGCAGTGCCCAACAGTACACCGGGGAGCTGTTTTTT. This translates into CASSAQQYTGELFF.

This chain uses TRBV7-8 with TRBJ2-1, with 9 bases matching TRBD2. V gave up 1 base and J gave up 7 bases; unmatched junction bases: 5. CDR1 is SGHVS and CDR2 is FQNEAQ in the germline V gene. CDR3 length equals 15 residues. The CDR3 loop reads CASSLGSGSRNEQFF. CDR3 bases: TGTGCCAGCAGCTTAGGTAGCGGGAGTCGAAATGAGCAGTTCTTC.

The chain links TRBV30 to TRBJ2-7; 8 bases map to TRBD1. The V gene end was trimmed by 0 bases and the J gene end by 2 bases; junction bases not matched to a gene: 6. From germline, CDR1 is GTSNPN and CDR2 SVGIG (reference sequence). The CDR3 totals 15 residues. CDR3 sequence: CAWSVRWGQAYEQYV. The CDR3 DNA reads TGTGCCTGGAGTGTACGCTGGGGACAGGCCTACGAGCAGTACGTC.

The J gene is TRBJ2-3, the V gene TRBV7-2, with 8 bases fitting TRBD1. The CDR3 runs 12 residues. Per the germline V gene, CDR1 is SGHTA and CDR2 is FQGNSA. Trimming removed 7 bases from V and 6 bases from J; junction bases left unmatched: 3. The CDR3: CASTQGADTQYF. The CDR3 DNA reads as TGTGCCAGCACCCAGGGGGCGGATACGCAGTATTTT.

This chain links TRBV5-1 with TRBJ2-3; 12 positions agree with TRBD2. Per the germline V gene, CDR1 is SGHRS and CDR2 is YFSETQ. J lost 7 bases, V lost 4 bases, and 10 bases had no gene match. This CDR3 has 16 residues. The CDR3, as DNA: TGCGCCAGCAGCATCGGGACTAGCGGGCCCCTTAATACGCAGTATTTT. Translating it yields CASSIGTSGPLNTQYF.

The chain is built from TRBV9 and TRBJ2-1, with 10 bases identical to TRBD2. Germline assignment: CDR1 SGDLS and CDR2 YYNGEE. The CDR3 consists of 18 residues. Unmatched junction bases numbered 13, after V lost 1 base and J lost 6 bases. This CDR3 is CASSVYATLAGQRNEQFF. For the CDR3, the DNA is TGTGCCAGCAGCGTATATGCTACACTAGCGGGACAACGCAATGAGCAGTTCTTC.

This chain joins TRBV30 and TRBJ2-5, with 7 bases lining up with TRBD2. The CDR3 has 14 residues. Germline loops: CDR1 GTSNPN, CDR2 SVGIG (reference sequence). Unmatched junction bases numbered 7, after V lost 2 bases and J lost 4 bases. The CDR3 reads CAWSIPPGGETQYF. CDR3 DNA sequence: TGTGCCTGGAGTATACCCCCGGGGGGAGAGACCCAGTACTTC. The full variable domain, in which reference TRBV30 and TRBJ2-5 provide the parts outside the CDR3, is SQTIHQWPATLVQPVGSPLSLECTVEGTSNPNLYWYRQAAGRGLQLLFYSVGIGQISSEVPQNLSASRPQDRQFILSSKKLLLSDSGFYLCAWSIPPGGETQYFGPGTRLLVL.

CDR3 DNA: TGTGCCAGCAGTTACTCGACAGGTGGTAATCAGCCCCAGCATTTT. This sequence encodes CASSYSTGGNQPQHF. The chain joins TRBV6-5 to TRBJ1-5; weak D call: TRBD1 (6 bases). V lost 0 bases and J 4 bases, leaving 10 bases between the germline ends. The V gene's germline CDR1 is MNHEY and CDR2 SVGAGI. The CDR3 spans 15 residues.

This clone was detected only a few times. The genes are TRBV11-2 and TRBJ2-7, with 10 positions matching TRBD2. CDR1 is SGHAT and CDR2 is FQNNGV in the germline V gene. Trimming took 3 bases from V and 5 from J; bases not matched to a gene: 4. The CDR3 sequence is 14 residues long. The CDR3 sequence: CASSFTSGTDEQYV. As DNA, the CDR3 is TGTGCCAGCAGCTTTACTAGCGGGACGGACGAGCAGTACGTC.

This clone showed up just a few times. The rearrangement uses TRBV27 and TRBJ2-1; D is possibly TRBD2 (6 bases). Germline CDR1 MNHEY, CDR2 SMNVEV (reference sequence). The CDR3 contains 14 residues. Trimming removed 5 bases at V and 9 bases at J, with 17 bases between. The CDR3 protein is CASSATTSSSEQFF. The CDR3 nucleotides are TGTGCCAGCAGTGCGACAACTAGCAGCAGTGAGCAGTTCTTC.

This clone was observed a few times. The rearrangement joins TRBV27 to TRBJ1-1; weak D call: TRBD1 (6 bases). The CDR3 is made up of 16 amino acids. CDR1 is MNHEY and CDR2 is SMNVEV in the germline V gene (reference sequence). The V end lost 2 bases, the J end lost 3 bases, and 16 bases lay between the germline ends. In nucleotides, the CDR3 is TGTGCCAGCAGTTTAGTGACCGGGACACCTTACACTGAAGCTTTCTTT. Translation: CASSLVTGTPYTEAFF.

This chain's CDR3 is CASSVGNNYGYTF. The CDR3 DNA is TGTGCCAGCAGCGTGGGCAATAACTATGGCTACACCTTC. The chain recombines TRBV9 with TRBJ1-2; no reliable D call. Trimming shortened V by 2 bases and J by 1 base, and 6 bases separated the two germline ends. Germline-derived CDR1 and CDR2 are SGDLS and YYNGEE. The CDR3 extends over 13 amino acids.

This chain uses TRBV27 with TRBJ1-2, with D tentatively TRBD1 (5 bases). CDR3 length: 15 residues. The germline V gene encodes CDR1 MNHEY and CDR2 SMNVEV (reference sequence). V lost 4 bases, J lost 3 bases, and 15 bases lay in between. CDR3 in DNA: TGTGCCAGCAGTTCCCTTCCGCGACAGTACTATGGCTACACCTTC. Protein: CASSSLPRQYYGYTF.

This clone was counted a few times. The chain employs TRBV6-5 and TRBJ2-1; perhaps TRBD2 as D (6 bases). V lost 8 bases and J lost 2, with 10 bases in between. This CDR3 is built from 13 residues. Germline V CDR1 and CDR2: MNHEY, SVGAGI. CDR3 amino acids: CASGAGPYNEQFF. The CDR3 region has the DNA TGTGCCAGCGGGGCGGGACCCTACAATGAGCAGTTCTTC.

The chain joins TRBV29-1 to TRBJ1-4; D possibly corresponds to TRBD1 (5 bases). Looked up from germline, CDR1 is SQVTM and CDR2 is ANQGSEA. The length of the CDR3 is 15 residues. The V end lost 6 bases, the J end lost 8 bases, and 22 bases lay between the germline ends. As DNA, the CDR3 is TGCAGCGTCCAATTGCTAGGGGAAGTGGGAGAAAAACTGTTTTTT. Amino acid sequence: CSVQLLGEVGEKLFF.

This clone was counted a few times. The chain carries TRBV4-2 and TRBJ2-1, with 9 bases fitting TRBD2. Germline values: CDR1 LGHNA, CDR2 YNFKEQ. This CDR3 has 15 amino acids. The J segment lost 8 bases and the V segment lost 1 base, leaving 6 bases of the junction unmatched. The CDR3 here is CASSQGLAGIDEQFF. DNA of the CDR3: TGTGCCAGCAGCCAAGGGCTAGCGGGAATCGATGAGCAGTTCTTC.

The chain links TRBV7-9 to TRBJ2-7; weak D call: TRBD2 (5 bases). The V gene lost 1 base and the J gene lost 4 bases, with 11 bases spanning the gap. This CDR3 spans 14 amino acids. Germline CDR1 is SEHNR and CDR2 is FQNEAQ (reference sequence). As DNA, the CDR3 is TGTGCCAGCAGCTTAGGAGGCGGGCCGTACGAGCAGTACTTC. It specifies CASSLGGGPYEQYF.

This chain connects TRBV7-2 to TRBJ2-1; possible D gene TRBD2, 5 bases. The CDR3 has 15 residues. The V end lost 5 bases, the J end lost 0 bases, and 11 bases lay between the germline ends. Germline loops: CDR1 SGHTA, CDR2 FQGNSA. This CDR3 reads CASSRSESSYNEQFF. CDR3 coding DNA: TGTGCCAGCAGCCGTAGCGAAAGCTCCTACAATGAGCAGTTCTTC.

This clone came up a few times. The gene calls are TRBV6-5 and TRBJ1-1, with TRBD1 as a possible D gene (5 bases). Between the trimmed V and J ends, which lost 7 bases and 2 bases, there was a span of 8 bases. This CDR3 comprises 12 residues. Germline loops: CDR1 MNHEY, CDR2 SVGAGI. CDR3 residues: CASKTVNTEAFF. CDR3 coding DNA: TGTGCCAGCAAGACAGTCAACACTGAAGCTTTCTTT.

In its sample, this clone was seen a few times. The V gene is TRBV18, the J gene TRBJ2-7; 8 nucleotides match TRBD1. CDR1 and CDR2 from the germline V gene are KGHSH and LQKENI. This CDR3 region has 15 residues. The ends lost 4 bases at V and 6 bases at J; junction bases unmatched: 11. CDR3 DNA: TGTGCCAGCTCACACCCCCGGACAGGGCCGGTCGAGCAGTACTTC. Its translation is CASSHPRTGPVEQYF.

V is TRBV12-5 and J is TRBJ2-1; 11 bases fit TRBD2. CDR3 length: 14 residues. The junction had 5 bases not matched to a gene; V was cut back by 6 bases and J by 7 bases. CDR1 is LGHNT, CDR2 FRNRAP, per germline. CDR3 sequence: CASGLPSGRNEQFF. CDR3 in DNA: TGTGCTAGTGGCTTACCTAGCGGGAGGAATGAGCAGTTCTTC.

The V gene is TRBV18, the J gene TRBJ2-5; 7 bases are shared with TRBD1. Germline CDR1 is KGHSH and CDR2 is LQKENI. This CDR3 region has 15 residues. The ends lost 4 bases at V and 2 bases at J; junction bases unmatched: 7. The CDR3 is CASSQGTAPQETQYF. The DNA of the CDR3 is TGTGCCAGCTCACAAGGGACAGCTCCTCAAGAGACCCAGTACTTC.

This clone occurred a few times. This chain links TRBV5-1 with TRBJ1-4; 7 positions agree with TRBD1. The germline CDR1 and CDR2 sequences are SGHRS and YFSETQ. Trimming took 4 bases from V and 5 from J; bases not matched to a gene: 5. This CDR3 is built from 14 residues. The DNA of the CDR3 is TGCGCCAGCAGCAGGGGGACAGTCAATGAAAAACTGTTTTTT. Translating it yields CASSRGTVNEKLFF.

This rearrangement joins TRBV19 to TRBJ2-1; 13 nucleotides match TRBD2. The CDR3 has 16 residues. With V trimmed by 1 base and J by 4 bases, 1 base remained unmatched. CDR1 LNHDA and CDR2 SQIVND come from the germline V gene (reference sequence). The CDR3: CASSIVLAGGYNEQFF. The CDR3 DNA sequence: TGTGCCAGTAGTATAGTACTAGCGGGAGGGTACAATGAGCAGTTCTTC.